This T cell receptor (beta chain) was sequenced during a study of T-cell reconstitution after alpha-beta-depleted transplantation in children. This clonotype was seen a handful of times. Unique molecular identifiers featured in how the TCRbeta library was prepared. MiXCR, run by TCRdb on the PCR reads, gives a single entry per CDR3 protein. This sample carries roughly 610,000 distinct CDR3 sequences, 8% to 11% of them seen once, and the ten largest clones take approximately 4.1%. Germline V lookup: CDR1 SGHTA, CDR2 FQGNSA. J was trimmed by 2 bases and V by 1 base; bases with no gene match: 4. The CDR3 length is 15 residues.

This sequence was found in a human donor who donated a stem cell graft to a child with acute myeloid leukemia. The chain uses TRBV7-2 and TRBJ2-7, with 8 positions matching TRBD2. The material sequenced was PBMCs from the stem cell graft donor, taken from the stem cell graft. CDR3 sequence reads: CASSLVPREAYEQYF. CDR3 sequence (DNA): TGTGCCAGCAGCTTAGTGCCGCGGGAGGCCTACGAGCAGTACTTC.